This T cell receptor (beta chain) was documented in a study of blood T cell repertoires in COVID-19. CDR1 and CDR2 from the germline V gene are MNHEY and SMNVEV (reference sequence). J lost 7 bases, V lost 3 bases, and 0 bases had no gene match. The CDR3 loop spans 14 amino acids. Produced via immunoSEQ multiplex PCR; TCRdb's table is partial and in-frame only. The sample records roughly 330,000 clones, over 70% being singletons. Across about two dozen US areas, participants ranged in age from about 18 to 100 years. Allocation to cohorts depended on clinical history reported by the participants. Two negative PCRs, clearance, or symptom resolution characterized the recovered Cohort 3 donors.

The sequenced sample was PBMCs or T cells enriched from blood (not recorded which). The chain recombines TRBV27 with TRBJ1-6, with 10 bases matching TRBD1. This sequence originates from a man under 40 who had recovered from COVID-19. CDR3 sequence: CASSLGQGNSPLHF. DNA of the CDR3: TGTGCCAGCAGTTTGGGACAGGGGAATTCACCCCTCCACTTT.